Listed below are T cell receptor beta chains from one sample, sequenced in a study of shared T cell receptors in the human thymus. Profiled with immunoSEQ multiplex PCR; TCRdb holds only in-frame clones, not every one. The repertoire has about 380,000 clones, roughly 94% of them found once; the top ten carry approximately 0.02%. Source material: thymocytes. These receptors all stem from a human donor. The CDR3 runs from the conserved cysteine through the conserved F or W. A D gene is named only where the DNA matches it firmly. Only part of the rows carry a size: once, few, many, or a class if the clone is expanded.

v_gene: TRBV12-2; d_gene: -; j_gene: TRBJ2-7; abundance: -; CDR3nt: TGTGCAAGTCGCTTAGACCGTCGGCAGGGCCCGAACGAGCAGTACTTC; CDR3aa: CASRLDRRQGPNEQYF
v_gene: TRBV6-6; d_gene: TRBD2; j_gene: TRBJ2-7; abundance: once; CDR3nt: TGTGCCAGCACCAGAGCGGGAGAAAGCTACGAGCAGTACTTC; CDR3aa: CASTRAGESYEQYF
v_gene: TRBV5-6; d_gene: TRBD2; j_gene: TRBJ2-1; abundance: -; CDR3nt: TGTGCCAGCAGCTTTGATCGGGAGGGCGCCTACAATGAGCAGTTCTTC; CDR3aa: CASSFDREGAYNEQFF
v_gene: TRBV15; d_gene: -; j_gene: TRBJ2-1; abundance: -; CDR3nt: TGTGCCACCAGCAGAGTGAACCCGGCCATCACGGGAAATGAGCAGTTCTTC; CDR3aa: CATSRVNPAITGNEQFF
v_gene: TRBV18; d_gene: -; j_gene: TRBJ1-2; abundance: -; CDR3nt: TGTGCCAGCTCACCAGGAAATGGCTACACCTTC; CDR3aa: CASSPGNGYTF
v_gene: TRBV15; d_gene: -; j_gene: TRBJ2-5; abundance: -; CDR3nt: TGTGCCACCAGCAGAGAAGGGAAAGCCGTGGGGGAGACCCAGTACTTC; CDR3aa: CATSREGKAVGETQYF
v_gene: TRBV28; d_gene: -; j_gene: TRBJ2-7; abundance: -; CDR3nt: TGTGCCAGCAGTTTAATTGGGCCTAGCTCCTACGAGCAGTACTTC; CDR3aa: CASSLIGPSSYEQYF
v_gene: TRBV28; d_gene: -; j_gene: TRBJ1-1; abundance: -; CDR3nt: TGTGCCAGCAGTTCGAGGGGCTTGGACACTGAAGCTTTCTTT; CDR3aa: CASSSRGLDTEAFF
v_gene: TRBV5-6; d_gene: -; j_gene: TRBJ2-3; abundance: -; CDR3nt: TGTGCCAGCAGCTCCTCTGAAGGGAAAACAGATACGCAGTATTTT; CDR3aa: CASSSSEGKTDTQYF
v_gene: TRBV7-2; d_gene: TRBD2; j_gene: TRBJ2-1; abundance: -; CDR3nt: TGTGCCAGCAGCTTAGCGGTACTAGCGGGAGGAGATGAGCAGTTCTTC; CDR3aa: CASSLAVLAGGDEQFF
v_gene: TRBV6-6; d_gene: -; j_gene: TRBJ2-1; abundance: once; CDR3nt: TGTGCCAGCAGTTACCGCAATGAGCAGTTCTTC; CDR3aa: CASSYRNEQFF
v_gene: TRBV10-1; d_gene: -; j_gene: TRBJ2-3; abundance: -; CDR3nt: TGCGCCAGCAGTGATAGAGGTCTCCAAGGGGATACGCAGTATTTT; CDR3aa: CASSDRGLQGDTQYF
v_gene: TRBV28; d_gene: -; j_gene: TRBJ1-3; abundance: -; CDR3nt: TGTGCCAGCAGTTTCCGGCGGGACACGCTCTTGGGCTCTGGAAACACCATATATTTT; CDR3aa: CASSFRRDTLLGSGNTIYF
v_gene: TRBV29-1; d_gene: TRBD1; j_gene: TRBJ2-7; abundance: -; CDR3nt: TGCAGCGTTGGGATCGGACAGGGAGATCACGAGCAGTACTTC; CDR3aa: CSVGIGQGDHEQYF
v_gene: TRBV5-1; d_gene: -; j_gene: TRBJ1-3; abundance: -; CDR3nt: TGCGCCAGCAGCGCCGGGACCTACTCTGGAAACACCATATATTTT; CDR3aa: CASSAGTYSGNTIYF
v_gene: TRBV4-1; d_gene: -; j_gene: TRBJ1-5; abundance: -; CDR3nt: TGCGCCAGCAGCCAAGATAGGCAGAAAGGCCATCAGCCCCAGCATTTT; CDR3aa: CASSQDRQKGHQPQHF
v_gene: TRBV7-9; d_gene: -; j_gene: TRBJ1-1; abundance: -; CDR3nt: TGTGCCAGCAGCTCCCCGCGGGAACTAGAAGCTTTCTTT; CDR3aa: CASSSPRELEAFF
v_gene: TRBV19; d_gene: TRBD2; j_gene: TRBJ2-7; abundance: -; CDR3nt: TGTGCCAGTAGTACTCCGCGGCTGGGCGGGAGGCCCTCCTACGAGCAGTACTTC; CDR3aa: CASSTPRLGGRPSYEQYF
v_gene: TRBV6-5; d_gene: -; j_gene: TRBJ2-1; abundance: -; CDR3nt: TGTGCCAGCAGTTCAAGGGGTTCCTACAATGAGCAGTTCTTC; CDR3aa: CASSSRGSYNEQFF
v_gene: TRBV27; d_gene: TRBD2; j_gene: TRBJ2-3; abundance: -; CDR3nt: TGTGCCAGCAGCCCACGTAGCGGGAGTAGCACAGATACGCAGTATTTT; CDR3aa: CASSPRSGSSTDTQYF
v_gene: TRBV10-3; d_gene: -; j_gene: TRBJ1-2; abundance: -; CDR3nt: TGTGCCACCCGGGGGGACTATGGCTACACCTTC; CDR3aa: CATRGDYGYTF
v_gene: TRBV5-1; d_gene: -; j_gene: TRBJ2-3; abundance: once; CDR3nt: TGCGCCAGCAGCTTGGCTGTCCCCACAGATACGCAGTATTTT; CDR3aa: CASSLAVPTDTQYF
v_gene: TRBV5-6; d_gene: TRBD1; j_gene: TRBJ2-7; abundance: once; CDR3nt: TGTGCCAGCAGTTGGGACAGGAAATACGAGCAGTACTTC; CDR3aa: CASSWDRKYEQYF
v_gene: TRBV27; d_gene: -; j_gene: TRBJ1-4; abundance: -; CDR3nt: TGTGCCAGCAGTTCTCGGTTCTACTTTAGCCATTACGCGAGAGAAAAACTGTTTTTT; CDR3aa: CASSSRFYFSHYAREKLFF
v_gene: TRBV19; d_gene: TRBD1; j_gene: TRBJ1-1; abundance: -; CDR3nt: TGTGCCAGTAACACCCCCGGGTGGACAGGAGGGGGGAGAAGACATGAAGCTTTCTTT; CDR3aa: CASNTPGWTGGGRRHEAFF
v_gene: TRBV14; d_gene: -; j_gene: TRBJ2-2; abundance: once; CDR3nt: TGTGCCAGCAGCCAGAGAAGGAACACCCACACCGGGGAGCTGTTTTTT; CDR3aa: CASSQRRNTHTGELFF
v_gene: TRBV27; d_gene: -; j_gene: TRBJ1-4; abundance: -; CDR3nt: TGTGCCAGCAGTTTATCGGGGGCCCTTGGGGAAAAACTGTTTTTT; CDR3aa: CASSLSGALGEKLFF
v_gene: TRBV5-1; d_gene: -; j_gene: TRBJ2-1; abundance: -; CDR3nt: TGCGCCAGCAGCTTGGTGGGTCCGGCGGGCCTACCTTTGACTGAGCAGTTCTTC; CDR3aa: CASSLVGPAGLPLTEQFF
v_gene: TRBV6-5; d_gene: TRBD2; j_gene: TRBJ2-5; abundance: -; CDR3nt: TGTGCCAGCAGTTTACAGGTGCCAGGGAGGGGAGAGACCCAGTACTTC; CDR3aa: CASSLQVPGRGETQYF
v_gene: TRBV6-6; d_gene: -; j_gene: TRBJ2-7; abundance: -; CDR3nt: TGTGCCAGCAGTTACGAGATCGCGGGCGAGCAGTACTTC; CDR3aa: CASSYEIAGEQYF
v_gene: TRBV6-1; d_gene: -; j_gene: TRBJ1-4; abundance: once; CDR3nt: TGTGCCAGCAGTGAAAAAAACAGGGTGGAGGAAAAACTGTTTTTT; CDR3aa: CASSEKNRVEEKLFF
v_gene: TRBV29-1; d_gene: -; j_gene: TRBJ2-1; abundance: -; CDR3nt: TGCAGCGTCACACCCCCGGGACAAGACAATGAGCAGTTCTTC; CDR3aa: CSVTPPGQDNEQFF
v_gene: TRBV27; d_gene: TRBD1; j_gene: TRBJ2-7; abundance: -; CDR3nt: TGTGCCAGCAGTCCCTCCCGGACAGGAACAACCTCCTACGAGCAGTACTTC; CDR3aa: CASSPSRTGTTSYEQYF
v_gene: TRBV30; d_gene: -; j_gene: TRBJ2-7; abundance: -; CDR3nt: TGTGCCTGGAGTGGGGCGCTGGATGAAACCTACGAGCAGTACTTC; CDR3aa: CAWSGALDETYEQYF
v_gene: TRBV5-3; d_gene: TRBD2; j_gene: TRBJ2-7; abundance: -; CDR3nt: TGTGCCAGAAGCCCAGGGACTAGACTCAGCGAGCAGTACTTC; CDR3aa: CARSPGTRLSEQYF
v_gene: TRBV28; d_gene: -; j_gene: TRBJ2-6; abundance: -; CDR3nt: TGTGCCAGCAGTTTAAGGGCGAACCGGCGATCCAAAGACAGATTCCCTGGGGCCAACGTCCTGACTTTC; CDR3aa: CASSLRANRRSKDRFPGANVLTF
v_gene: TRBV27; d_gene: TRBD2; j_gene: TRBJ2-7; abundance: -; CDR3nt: TGTGCCAGCAGACTCCAGGGGGCGGGGGGCCTAGCGGGAGAGTTTCCCTACGAGCAGTACTTC; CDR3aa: CASRLQGAGGLAGEFPYEQYF
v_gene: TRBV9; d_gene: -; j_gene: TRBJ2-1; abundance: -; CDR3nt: TGTGCCAGCAGCTCCAGAGGGGACTGGCCTCATCTGTTCTTC; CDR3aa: CASSSRGDWPHLFF
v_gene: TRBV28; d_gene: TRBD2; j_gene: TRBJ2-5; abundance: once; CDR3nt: TGTGCCAGCAGTCTCCAGCGGGAGTCCGGGGAGACCCAGTACTTC; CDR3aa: CASSLQRESGETQYF
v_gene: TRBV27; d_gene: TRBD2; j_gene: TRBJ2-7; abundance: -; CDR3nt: TGTGCCAGCAGTCTTTGCCGGGGGGGGCCCGGTTACGAGCAATACTTC; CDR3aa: CASSLCRGGPGYEQYF
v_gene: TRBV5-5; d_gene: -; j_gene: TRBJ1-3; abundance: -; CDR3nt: TGTGCCAGCAGCTTGGTGCCGTACTCTGGAAACACCATATATTTT; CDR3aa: CASSLVPYSGNTIYF
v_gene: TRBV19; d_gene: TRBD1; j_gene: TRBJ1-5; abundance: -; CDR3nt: TGTGCCAGTAGAGGGACAGGGGGGTATCAGCCCCAGCATTTT; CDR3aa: CASRGTGGYQPQHF
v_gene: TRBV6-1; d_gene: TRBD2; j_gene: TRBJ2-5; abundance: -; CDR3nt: TGTGCCAGCAGTGCTCGGTGGCTAGCGGGAGCCCAGTACCAAGAGACCCAGTACTTC; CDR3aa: CASSARWLAGAQYQETQYF
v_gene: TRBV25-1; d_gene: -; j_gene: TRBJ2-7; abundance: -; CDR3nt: TGTGCCAGCAGCGAGACAGCTAGCTCCTACGAGCAGTACTTC; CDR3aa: CASSETASSYEQYF
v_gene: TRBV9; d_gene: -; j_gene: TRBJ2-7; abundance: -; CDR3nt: TGTGCCAGCAGCGTAGCCCCCCGGGACACTCACTACGAGCAGTACTTC; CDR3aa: CASSVAPRDTHYEQYF
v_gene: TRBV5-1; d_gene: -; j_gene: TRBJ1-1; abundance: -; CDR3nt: TGCGCCAGCAGCTTCCTGGGGGCGGACGGCGACACTGAAGCTTTCTTT; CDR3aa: CASSFLGADGDTEAFF
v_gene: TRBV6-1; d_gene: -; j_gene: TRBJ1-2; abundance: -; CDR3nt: TGTGCCACCCTGCCCCGCAGGGCGGTTGGCTATGGCTACACCTTC; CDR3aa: CATLPRRAVGYGYTF
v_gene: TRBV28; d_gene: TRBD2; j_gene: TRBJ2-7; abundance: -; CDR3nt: TGTGCCAGCCTAACGAGGACTAGCGTCTACGAGCAGTACTTC; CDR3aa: CASLTRTSVYEQYF
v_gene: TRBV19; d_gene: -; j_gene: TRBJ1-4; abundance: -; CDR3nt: TGTGCCAGTAGTATAGTCCCCTCGACAGTCGCCATGAAAAAACTGTTTTTT; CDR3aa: CASSIVPSTVAMKKLFF
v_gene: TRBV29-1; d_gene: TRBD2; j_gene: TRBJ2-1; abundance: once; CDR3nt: TGCAGCGTGGGGGGACTAGCGGAGGTGAGTGAGCAGTTCTTC; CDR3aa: CSVGGLAEVSEQFF